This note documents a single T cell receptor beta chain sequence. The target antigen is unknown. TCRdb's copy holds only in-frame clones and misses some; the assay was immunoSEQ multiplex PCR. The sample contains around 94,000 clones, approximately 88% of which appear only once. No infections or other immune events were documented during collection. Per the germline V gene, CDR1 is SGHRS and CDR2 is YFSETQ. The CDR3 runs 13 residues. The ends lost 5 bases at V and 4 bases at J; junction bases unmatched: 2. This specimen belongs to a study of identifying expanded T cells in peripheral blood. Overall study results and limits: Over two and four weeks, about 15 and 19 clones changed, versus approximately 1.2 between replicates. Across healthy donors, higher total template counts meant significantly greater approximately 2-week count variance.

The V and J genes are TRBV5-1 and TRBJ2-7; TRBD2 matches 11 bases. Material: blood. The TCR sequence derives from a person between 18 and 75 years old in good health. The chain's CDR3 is CASSWTSGYEQYF. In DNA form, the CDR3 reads TGCGCCAGCAGTTGGACTAGCGGGTACGAGCAGTACTTC.